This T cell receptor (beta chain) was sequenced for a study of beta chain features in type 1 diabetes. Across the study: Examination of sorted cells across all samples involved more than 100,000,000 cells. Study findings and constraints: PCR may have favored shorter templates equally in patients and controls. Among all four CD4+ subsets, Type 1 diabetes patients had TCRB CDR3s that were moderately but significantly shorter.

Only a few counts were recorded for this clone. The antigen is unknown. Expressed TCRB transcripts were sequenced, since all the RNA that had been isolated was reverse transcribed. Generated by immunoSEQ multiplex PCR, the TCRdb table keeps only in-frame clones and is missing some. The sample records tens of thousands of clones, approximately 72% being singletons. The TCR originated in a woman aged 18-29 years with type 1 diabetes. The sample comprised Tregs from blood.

For the CDR3, the DNA is TGTGCCAGCAGTTACCAGGGCGGCTACACCTTC. This encodes CASSYQGGYTF. This chain connects TRBV6-6 to TRBJ1-2; perhaps TRBD1 as D (5 bases). Between the trimmed V and J ends, which lost 2 bases and 8 bases, there was a span of 6 bases. Germline CDR1 MNHNY, CDR2 SVGAGI (reference sequence). The CDR3 sequence is 11 residues long.